Listed here are 25 T cell receptor beta chains from one sample, sequenced in a study of beta chain features in type 1 diabetes. As every portion of the isolated RNA was reverse transcribed, the sequencing read expressed TCRB transcripts. Assay used: immunoSEQ multiplex PCR; TCRdb lists only in-frame clones, some missing. The profile covers around 350,000 clones, with over 9.5% appearing a single time and less than 0.02% taken by the ten largest. The specimen sequenced was naive CD4+ T cells from blood. Receptor source: a man in his late teens or twenties in good health.

This chain joins TRBV28 and TRBJ1-5; 8 bases line up with TRBD1. The CDR3 is 15 amino acids. V shed 3 bases, J shed 6 bases, and the junction held 7 bases outside the gene matches. Germline assignment: CDR1 MDHEN and CDR2 SYDVKM. CDR3 amino acids: CASSFHSGGTQPQHF. The CDR3 nucleotides read TGTGCCAGCAGTTTTCACTCAGGGGGCACTCAGCCCCAGCATTTT.

The chain is built from TRBV30 and TRBJ1-2; 8 bases agree with TRBD1. Germline CDR1 reads GTSNPN; CDR2 reads SVGIG (reference sequence). The V segment lost 5 bases and the J segment 7 bases; nucleotides outside the gene matches: 18. This CDR3 region has 16 residues. The CDR3 reads CAWGPLAGQGGRGYTF. CDR3 DNA: TGTGCCTGGGGCCCCCTAGCCGGACAGGGAGGTCGTGGCTACACCTTC.

The rearrangement links TRBV19 to TRBJ2-5; TRBD2 aligns across 7 bases. In germline, CDR1 is LNHDA, CDR2 SQIVND (reference sequence). The CDR3 is 14 residues long. With 5 bases clipped from V and 0 bases from J, the junction kept 3 bases outside the gene matches. The CDR3 protein is CASSSLADQETQYF. The CDR3 region has the DNA TGTGCCAGTAGTTCCCTAGCGGACCAAGAGACCCAGTACTTC.

In nucleotides, the CDR3 is TGTGCCAGCAGTTTTAGCCCAGGGGGCACAGATACGCAGTATTTT. As protein: CASSFSPGGTDTQYF. This chain uses TRBV28 with TRBJ2-3, with D perhaps matching TRBD1 (6 bases). Trimming pared 3 bases from V and 1 base from J, leaving 11 bases between. This CDR3 region has 15 residues. Germline CDR1 reads MDHEN; CDR2 reads SYDVKM. Complete variable domain (other parts from reference TRBV28 and TRBJ2-3): DVKVTQSSRYLVKRTGEKVFLECVQDMDHENMFWYRQDPGLGLRLIYFSYDVKMKEKGDIPEGYSVSREKKERFSLILESASTNQTSMYLCASSFSPGGTDTQYFGPGTRLTVL.

This clone has just a few counts. Other DNA sequences within the sample encode an identical CDR3. The chain combines TRBV7-2 with TRBJ2-5; no clear D gene. This CDR3 has 13 amino acids. Trimming pared 2 bases from V and 5 bases from J, leaving 9 bases between. Germline V gene data show CDR1 as SGHTA and CDR2 as FQGNSA. Written as DNA, the CDR3 is TGTGCCAGCAGCTTAACGGGTGGGGAGACCCAGTACTTC. Its translation is CASSLTGGETQYF. Full variable domain (outside the CDR3, taken from reference TRBV7-2 and TRBJ2-5): GAGVSQSPSNKVTEKGKDVELRCDPISGHTALYWYRQSLGQGLEFLIYFQGNSAPDKSGLPSDRFSAERTGGSVSTLTIQRTQQEDSAVYLCASSLTGGETQYFGPGTRLLVL.

This clone was observed a few times. V is TRBV19 and J is TRBJ2-6, with D tentatively TRBD2 (6 bases). The V gene lost 4 bases and the J gene lost 4 bases, with 11 bases spanning the gap. This CDR3 has 15 amino acids. The germline gives CDR1 LNHDA, CDR2 SQIVND (reference sequence). The CDR3 DNA sequence: TGTGCCAGTAGTAGCACGGGAGCCGGGGCCAACGTCCTGACTTTC. This gives the protein CASSSTGAGANVLTF.

The V and J genes are TRBV18 and TRBJ2-7; 7 bases are a match to TRBD1. V was clipped by 2 bases and J by 4 bases; unmatched bases: 5. Germline V lookup: CDR1 KGHSH, CDR2 LQKENI. This CDR3 is 14 amino acids long. Here the CDR3 reads CASSPWTGRYEQYF. The CDR3 nucleotides are TGTGCCAGCTCACCATGGACAGGAAGGTACGAGCAGTACTTC.

The V call is TRBV5-4, the J call TRBJ1-2, with TRBD1 matching 7 bases. This CDR3 has 15 amino acids. From germline, CDR1 is SGHNT and CDR2 YYREEE (reference sequence). Trimming removed 2 bases from V and 7 bases from J; junction bases left unmatched: 11. The DNA for the CDR3 is TGTGCCAGCAGCTTATGGACAGGATCTGTGGGTGGCTACACCTTC. It encodes CASSLWTGSVGGYTF.

The sample holds many counts of this clone. The gene calls are TRBV7-2 and TRBJ2-6; D gene unclear. This CDR3 has 13 amino acids. V was pared by 5 bases and J by 4 bases, with 6 bases between. Germline CDR1 and CDR2: SGHTA and FQGNSA. CDR3 sequence: CASSTPGANVLTF. The CDR3 bases are TGTGCCAGCAGCACTCCCGGGGCCAACGTCCTGACTTTC.

This clone was seen a few times. The chain joins TRBV9 to TRBJ2-3; no clear D gene. Deletions cut 0 bases from V and 0 bases from J, with 8 bases between. The CDR3 covers 15 residues. The germline gives CDR1 SGDLS, CDR2 YYNGEE. The CDR3 DNA reads as TGTGCCAGCAGCGTAGCTTACGGTAGCACAGATACGCAGTATTTT. Residues: CASSVAYGSTDTQYF. Based on the CDR3 plus reference TRBV9 and TRBJ2-3, the full variable domain is DSGVTQTPKHLITATGQRVTLRCSPRSGDLSVYWYQQSLDQGLQFLIQYYNGEERAKGNILERFSAQQFPDLHSELNLSSLELGDSALYFCASSVAYGSTDTQYFGPGTRLTVL.

This chain connects TRBV29-1 to TRBJ2-1; TRBD1 might be the D (5 bases). The CDR3 totals 12 residues. Per the germline V gene, CDR1 is SQVTM and CDR2 is ANQGSEA. Trimming took off 7 bases at V and 6 bases at J, with 13 bases between the two ends. The CDR3 protein is CSEAGNSNEQFF. CDR3 nucleotides: TGCAGCGAGGCAGGGAATAGCAATGAGCAGTTCTTC.

V is TRBV28 and J is TRBJ1-1; D ambiguous. Germline assignment: CDR1 MDHEN and CDR2 SYDVKM. The CDR3 sequence is 12 residues long. The V and J ends lost 6 bases and 5 bases respectively, with 10 bases between them. The CDR3 bases are TGTGCCAGCAGCCCGGCGGGGACTGAAGCTTTCTTT. Amino acids: CASSPAGTEAFF.

This chain links TRBV7-2 with TRBJ2-2; the D is unclear. Germline loops: CDR1 SGHTA, CDR2 FQGNSA. This CDR3 has 16 amino acids. Trimming removed 3 bases from V and 2 bases from J, with 13 bases in between. The chain's CDR3 is CASSLSSTTNTGELFF. The CDR3 DNA is TGTGCCAGCAGCTTGTCCAGCACGACAAACACCGGGGAGCTGTTTTTT.

The chain recombines TRBV7-3 with TRBJ1-1, with no clear D. The V end lost 3 bases, the J end lost 1 base, and 9 bases lay between the germline ends. The CDR3 loop spans 14 amino acids. The germline gives CDR1 SGHTA, CDR2 FQGTGA. The CDR3 here is CASSFAGKNTEAFF. In DNA, the CDR3 is TGTGCCAGCAGCTTCGCGGGGAAGAACACTGAAGCTTTCTTT.

This clone was seen more than once but under ten times. The V and J genes are TRBV7-8 and TRBJ1-6, with a tentative D call TRBD1 (6 bases). V was pared by 5 bases and J by 4 bases, with 12 bases between. The germline V gene encodes CDR1 SGHVS and CDR2 FQNEAQ. The length of the CDR3 is 15 residues. The CDR3 loop reads CASSGRTAYNSPLHF. The CDR3 DNA follows: TGTGCCAGCAGCGGACGGACAGCTTATAATTCACCCCTCCACTTT.

This chain connects TRBV9 to TRBJ2-3; D perhaps matches TRBD2 (6 bases). Trimming cost V 4 bases and J 2 bases, with 20 bases left between them. The CDR3 length is 17 residues. CDR1 is SGDLS and CDR2 is YYNGEE in the germline V gene. Here the CDR3 reads CASSPRSIGSITDTQYF. In DNA form, the CDR3 reads TGTGCCAGCAGCCCCCGGAGTATCGGGAGTATCACAGATACGCAGTATTTT.

This clone has just a few counts. The CDR3 region is CASSLNRDRGSEQYF. CDR3 DNA sequence: TGCGCCAGCAGCTTGAACCGGGACAGGGGATCCGAGCAGTACTTC. J is TRBJ2-7 and V is TRBV5-1; 10 positions agree with TRBD1. Germline-derived CDR1 and CDR2 are SGHRS and YFSETQ. Trimming cost V 1 base and J 6 bases; bases outside gene matches: 7. This CDR3 comprises 15 residues.

J is TRBJ2-5 and V is TRBV7-2; the match to TRBD1 covers 8 bases. V was pared by 5 bases and J by 1 base, with 6 bases of the junction left unmatched. The CDR3 consists of 15 residues. The germline V gene has CDR1 SGHTA and CDR2 FQGNSA. The CDR3 loop is CASSIRTGTQETQYF. The DNA of the CDR3 is TGTGCCAGCAGCATACGGACAGGGACCCAAGAGACCCAGTACTTC.

The chain joins TRBV28 to TRBJ1-6, with 10 bases identical to TRBD1. The length of the CDR3 is 15 residues. V was clipped by 6 bases and J by 6 bases; unmatched bases: 5. Germline loops: CDR1 MDHEN, CDR2 SYDVKM. The CDR3 spells CASSQGQGFNSPLHF. The CDR3 nucleotides read TGTGCCAGCAGCCAGGGACAGGGGTTTAATTCACCCCTCCACTTT. Looking up the rest from reference TRBV28 and TRBJ1-6 gives the full variable domain: DVKVTQSSRYLVKRTGEKVFLECVQDMDHENMFWYRQDPGLGLRLIYFSYDVKMKEKGDIPEGYSVSREKKERFSLILESASTNQTSMYLCASSQGQGFNSPLHFGNGTRLTVT.

Ten or more counts support this clone. This chain connects TRBV25-1 to TRBJ1-6; D is undetermined. The CDR3 is 13 amino acids. V was pared by 2 bases and J by 13 bases, with 12 bases between. Germline V gives CDR1 MGHDK, CDR2 SYGVNS. In nucleotides, the CDR3 is TGTGCCAGCAGTGAAGGGAGACGGAATCCCCTCCACTTT. Its protein product is CASSEGRRNPLHF.

This clone was counted a few times. The chain uses TRBV30 and TRBJ2-3; 8 bases match TRBD1. This CDR3 region has 15 residues. The germline gives CDR1 GTSNPN, CDR2 SVGIG (reference sequence). J gave up 2 bases and V 4 bases, and 8 bases lay outside the gene matches. CDR3 nucleotide sequence: TGTGCCTGGACCCGTCGGACAGGGACCACAGATACGCAGTATTTT. Its translation is CAWTRRTGTTDTQYF.

This rearrangement joins TRBV5-4 to TRBJ2-5, with D perhaps matching TRBD2 (5 bases). Germline V gene data show CDR1 as SGHNT and CDR2 as YYREEE (reference sequence). The CDR3 covers 14 residues. V lost 1 base and J lost 2, with 9 bases in between. CDR3 in amino acids: CASSLKRGQETQYF. Here the CDR3 DNA reads TGTGCCAGCAGCTTGAAGAGAGGGCAAGAGACCCAGTACTTC.

This clone was observed a handful of times. The chain combines TRBV9 with TRBJ2-3; no definite D call. The V end was cut by 0 bases, the J end by 2 bases, with 10 bases between. The CDR3 covers 15 residues. CDR1 and CDR2 from the germline V gene are SGDLS and YYNGEE. CDR3 bases: TGTGCCAGCAGCGTAGCTAGTTGGAACACAGATACGCAGTATTTT. Translating gives CASSVASWNTDTQYF. The variable domain in full, with the rest retrieved from reference TRBV9 and TRBJ2-3, is DSGVTQTPKHLITATGQRVTLRCSPRSGDLSVYWYQQSLDQGLQFLIQYYNGEERAKGNILERFSAQQFPDLHSELNLSSLELGDSALYFCASSVASWNTDTQYFGPGTRLTVL.

V usage is TRBV29-1 and J usage is TRBJ2-5; D might be TRBD2 (6 bases). Germline loops: CDR1 SQVTM, CDR2 ANQGSEA. Trimming pared 3 bases from V and 2 bases from J, leaving 13 bases between. The CDR3 covers 14 residues. The CDR3 DNA reads TGCAGCGTTGAGGGCCTTGCGGGACAAGAGACCCAGTACTTC. As protein: CSVEGLAGQETQYF.

The genes are TRBV7-2 and TRBJ2-5; TRBD2 matches at 10 bases. There are 15 residues in the CDR3. CDR1 and CDR2 (germline): SGHTA, FQGNSA. With V trimmed by 1 base and J by 8 bases, 7 bases remained unmatched. The CDR3 nucleotides are TGTGCCAGCAGCTTAGAGCTAGCGGGAGATGGTACCCAGTACTTC. Protein: CASSLELAGDGTQYF.